The following is a T cell receptor (beta chain) sequence with its context. No antigen is known for it. This CDR3 region has 14 residues. The V end was cut by 6 bases, the J end by 7 bases, with 15 bases between. Germline CDR1 MNHEY, CDR2 SVGAGI. This record comes from a study of T cell responses to AZD1222 COVID-19 vaccine. The wider study: Second-dose timings of about 4 or about 12 weeks were pooled. Findings of the study overall: At baseline, seropositivity was found in only six or seven AZD1222 recipients. The donors showed a predominance of white British ancestry and of females, with possible underestimation of clonal diversity.

Produced via immunoSEQ multiplex PCR; TCRdb's table is partial and in-frame only. The sample has about 110,000 clones; 88% are singletons. V and J are TRBV6-5 and TRBJ1-4; a possible D gene is TRBD1 (5 bases). The receptor was isolated from an adult in good health. Sequenced here: peripheral blood, sampled on day 0 of AZD1222 vaccination. CDR3 nucleotide sequence: TGTGCCAGCAGGTTCGGGGGTTCGAGTGAAAAACTGTTTTTT. It yields the protein CASRFGGSSEKLFF.